The source of this TCR beta chain is a study of T cells expressing NK-cell markers (dated by TCRdb to 2020 to 2022). For the study in its entirety: In sorted CD3+CD56+NKG2C+, CD3+CD56+NKG2C- and CD3+CD56-NKG2C+ T-cell subsets from several donors, TCR beta-chain repertoires were profiled. Among the eight sequenced donors, only one was HCMV-seronegative, while the other seven were HCMV-seropositive. The study sequenced eight donors, all healthy volunteers chosen at random: three men and five women. The libraries were sequenced on Illumina HiSeq 2000/2500, MiSeq or NextSeq, producing 2 x 150 bp reads. General findings and caveats noted by the study authors: Those dominant clonotypes were again the most abundant among CD3+CD56-NKG2C+ cells in a few donors, at about 25-65%. In roughly 6 donors, the dominant CD3+CD56+NKG2C+ clonotypes were found to rank among the top 10 CD8+ clonotypes and to make up about 1.0-7.5% of CD8+ T cells. It remained unclear whether the expanded NKG2C-expressing T cell clones were specific for HCMV antigens.

Notes on this clonotype: Which antigen it targets is not known.

HCMV serostatus was determined by detecting HCMV-specific IgG in serum with a commercial ELISA kit. Ficoll density gradient centrifugation was used to isolate peripheral blood mononuclear cells from blood. Instrument on record: Illumina HiSeq 2000. The TCR beta cDNA libraries were made using 5'RACE template switching, a step that added both a universal primer site and unique molecular identifiers. Synthesis of cDNA was primed from the TCR beta constant segment and was followed by two consecutive PCR amplification steps. Under the source paper's analysis protocol: Reads were demultiplexed and grouped by UMI with MIGEC, and clonotypes were assembled and quantified with MiTCR. To exclude erroneous sequences, any TCR cDNA sequence not supported by at least two reads was discarded. The tcR package was used for downstream repertoire analysis, with clonotypes matched between fractions based on CDR3 nucleotide sequence plus V segment. VDJmatch was used to annotate antigen specificity against VDJdb, with one amino acid substitution in CDR3 allowed. TCRdb reprocessed the raw reads; every CDR3 protein sequence is a single record, and DNA is not supplied. The V and J calls reflect TCRdb's pipeline rather than the authors' work. This sample's table lists some 410,000 distinct CDR3 sequences. Of the sample, more than 7% falls within the top ten clones.

The clonotype comes from a woman aged 18 to 69 in good health. The sample taken for sequencing was blood T cells: a sorted CD56 or NKG2C T cell subset, CD4+ or CD8+ T cells, or bulk PBMC T cells (not recorded which).

CDR3 region: CASSPWTSGAKETQYF. Recombination connected TRBV7-2 to TRBJ2-5; checking the TCRdb D call of TRBD2 is not possible without DNA. Per the germline V gene, SGHTA is the CDR1 and FQGNSA is the CDR2. Including cysteine and phenylalanine, the CDR3 has 16 amino acids. No DNA was logged.